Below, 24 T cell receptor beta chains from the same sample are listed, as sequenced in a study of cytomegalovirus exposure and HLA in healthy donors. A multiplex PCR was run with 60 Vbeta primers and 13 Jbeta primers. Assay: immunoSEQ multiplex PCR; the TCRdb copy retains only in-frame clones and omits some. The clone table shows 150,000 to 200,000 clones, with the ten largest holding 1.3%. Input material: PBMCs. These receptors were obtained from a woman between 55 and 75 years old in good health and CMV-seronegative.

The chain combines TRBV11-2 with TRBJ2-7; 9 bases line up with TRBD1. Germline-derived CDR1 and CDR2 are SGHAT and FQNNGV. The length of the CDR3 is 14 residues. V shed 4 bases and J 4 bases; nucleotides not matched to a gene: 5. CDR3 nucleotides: TGTGCCAGCAGCTACTGGACAGGGGATTACGAGCAGTACTTC. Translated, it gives CASSYWTGDYEQYF.

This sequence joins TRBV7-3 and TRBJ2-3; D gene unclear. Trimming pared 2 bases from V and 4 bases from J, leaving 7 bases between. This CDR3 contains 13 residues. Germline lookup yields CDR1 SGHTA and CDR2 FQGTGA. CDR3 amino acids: CASSLSISDTQYF. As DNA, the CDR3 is TGTGCCAGCAGCTTATCTATCTCAGATACGCAGTATTTT.

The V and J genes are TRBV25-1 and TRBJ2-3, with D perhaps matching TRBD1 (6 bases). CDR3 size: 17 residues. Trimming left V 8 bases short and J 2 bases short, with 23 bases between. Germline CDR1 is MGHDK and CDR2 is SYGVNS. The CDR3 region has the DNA TGTGCCAGCGAAGTCCAGGGGATCGGCAGTCTCACAGATACGCAGTATTTT. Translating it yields CASEVQGIGSLTDTQYF.

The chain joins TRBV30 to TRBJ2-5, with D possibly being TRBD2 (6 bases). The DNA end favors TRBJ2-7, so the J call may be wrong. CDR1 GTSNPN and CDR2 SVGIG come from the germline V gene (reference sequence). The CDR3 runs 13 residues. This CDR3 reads CAWSAGRGYEQYF. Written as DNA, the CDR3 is TGTGCCTGGAGCGCAGGACGGGGGTACGAGCAGTACTTC.

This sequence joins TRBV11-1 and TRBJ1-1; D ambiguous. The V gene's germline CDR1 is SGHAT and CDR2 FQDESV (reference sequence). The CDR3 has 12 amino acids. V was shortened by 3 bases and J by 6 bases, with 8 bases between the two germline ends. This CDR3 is CASSFWESEAFF. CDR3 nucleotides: TGTGCCAGCAGCTTTTGGGAGTCTGAAGCTTTCTTT.

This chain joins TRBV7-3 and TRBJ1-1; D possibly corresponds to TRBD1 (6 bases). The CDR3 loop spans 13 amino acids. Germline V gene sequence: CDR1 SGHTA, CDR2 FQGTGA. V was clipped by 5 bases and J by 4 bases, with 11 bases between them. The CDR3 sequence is CASSQVGGTEAFF. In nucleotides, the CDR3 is TGTGCCAGCAGCCAGGTAGGGGGCACTGAAGCTTTCTTT.

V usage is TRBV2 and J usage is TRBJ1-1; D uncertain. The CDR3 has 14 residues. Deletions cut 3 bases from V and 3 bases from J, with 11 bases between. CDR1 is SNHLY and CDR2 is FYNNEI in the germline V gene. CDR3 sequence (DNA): TGTGCCAGCAGTGAGGTCGTCAGCGACACTGAAGCTTTCTTT. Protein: CASSEVVSDTEAFF. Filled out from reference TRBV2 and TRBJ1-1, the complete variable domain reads EPEVTQTPSHQVTQMGQEVILRCVPISNHLYFYWYRQILGQKVEFLVSFYNNEISEKSEIFDDQFSVERPDGSNFTLKIRSTKLEDSAMYFCASSEVVSDTEAFFGQGTRLTVV.

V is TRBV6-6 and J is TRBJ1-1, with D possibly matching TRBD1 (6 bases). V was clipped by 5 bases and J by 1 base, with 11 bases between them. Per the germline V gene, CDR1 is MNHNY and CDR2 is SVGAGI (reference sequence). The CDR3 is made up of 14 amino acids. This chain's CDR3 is CASSPGTRNTEAFF. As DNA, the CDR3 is TGTGCCAGCAGTCCCGGGACACGGAACACTGAAGCTTTCTTT.

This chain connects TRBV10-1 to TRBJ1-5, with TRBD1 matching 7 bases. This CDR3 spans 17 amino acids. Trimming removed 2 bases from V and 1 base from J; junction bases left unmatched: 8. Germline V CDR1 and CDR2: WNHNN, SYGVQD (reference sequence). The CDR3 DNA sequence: TGCGCCAGCAGTGAGCCTAAACACAGGGGAAGCAATCAGCCCCAGCATTTT. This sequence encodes CASSEPKHRGSNQPQHF.

CDR3 DNA: TGCGCCAGCAGCCGGCAGGGGGCGGCGGGTGAAAAACTGTTTTTT. It yields the protein CASSRQGAAGEKLFF. The chain recombines TRBV5-1 with TRBJ1-4; 8 bases match TRBD1. With 4 bases clipped from V and 7 bases from J, the junction kept 9 bases outside the gene matches. Germline V gene sequence: CDR1 SGHRS, CDR2 YFSETQ. This CDR3 comprises 15 residues. Complete variable domain (other parts from reference TRBV5-1 and TRBJ1-4): KAGVTQTPRYLIKTRGQQVTLSCSPISGHRSVSWYQQTPGQGLQFLFEYFSETQRNKGNFPGRFSGRQFSNSRSEMNVSTLELGDSALYLCASSRQGAAGEKLFFGSGTQLSVL.

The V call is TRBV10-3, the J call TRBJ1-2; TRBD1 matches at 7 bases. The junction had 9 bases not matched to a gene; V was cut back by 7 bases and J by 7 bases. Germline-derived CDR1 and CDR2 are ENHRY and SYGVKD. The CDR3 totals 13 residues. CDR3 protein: CAITPGGDGGYTF. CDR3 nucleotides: TGTGCCATCACTCCAGGGGGAGATGGTGGCTACACCTTC.

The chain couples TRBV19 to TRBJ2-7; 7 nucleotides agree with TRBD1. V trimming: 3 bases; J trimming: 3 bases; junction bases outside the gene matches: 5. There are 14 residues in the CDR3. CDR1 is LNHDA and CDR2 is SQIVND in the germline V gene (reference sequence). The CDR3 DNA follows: TGTGCCAGTAGTATCCCAGACAGGGACTACGAGCAGTACTTC. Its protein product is CASSIPDRDYEQYF.

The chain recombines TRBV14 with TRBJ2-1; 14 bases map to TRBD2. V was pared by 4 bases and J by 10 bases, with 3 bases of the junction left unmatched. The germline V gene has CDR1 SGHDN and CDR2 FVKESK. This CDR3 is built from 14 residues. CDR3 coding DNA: TGTGCCAGCAGCCGGACTAGCGGGAGGAGGGAGCAGTTCTTC. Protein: CASSRTSGRREQFF. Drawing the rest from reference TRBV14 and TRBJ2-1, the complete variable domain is EAGVTQFPSHSVIEKGQTVTLRCDPISGHDNLYWYRRVMGKEIKFLLHFVKESKQDESGMPNNRFLAERTGGTYSTLKVQPAELEDSGVYFCASSRTSGRREQFFGPGTRLTVL.

DNA for the CDR3: TGTGCCAGCAGCCGGGGGGGGCTCACTGAAGCTTTCTTT. Protein: CASSRGGLTEAFF. V is TRBV7-3 and J is TRBJ1-1; TRBD1 is a possible D gene (6 bases). V was shortened by 5 bases and J by 4 bases, with 11 bases between the two germline ends. The CDR3 spans 13 residues. From germline, CDR1 is SGHTA and CDR2 FQGTGA.

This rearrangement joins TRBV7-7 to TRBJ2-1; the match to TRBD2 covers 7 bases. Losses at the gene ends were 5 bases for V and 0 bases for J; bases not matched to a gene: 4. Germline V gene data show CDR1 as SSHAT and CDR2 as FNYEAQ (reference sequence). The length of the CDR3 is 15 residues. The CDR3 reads CASSAGGSSYNEQFF. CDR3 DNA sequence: TGTGCCAGCAGCGCCGGGGGGAGCTCCTACAATGAGCAGTTCTTC. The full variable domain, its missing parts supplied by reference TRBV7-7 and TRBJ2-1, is GAGVSQSPRYKVTKRGQDVTLRCDPISSHATLYWYQQALGQGPEFLTYFNYEAQPDKSGLPSDRFSAERPEGSISTLTIQRTEQRDSAMYRCASSAGGSSYNEQFFGPGTRLTVL.

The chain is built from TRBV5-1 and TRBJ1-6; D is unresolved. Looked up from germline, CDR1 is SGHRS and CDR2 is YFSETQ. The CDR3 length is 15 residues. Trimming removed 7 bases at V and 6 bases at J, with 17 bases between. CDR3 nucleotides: TGCGCCAGCTCTCAGACCGGGGAACCTAATTCACCCCTCCACTTT. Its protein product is CASSQTGEPNSPLHF. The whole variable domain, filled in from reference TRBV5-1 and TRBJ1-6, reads KAGVTQTPRYLIKTRGQQVTLSCSPISGHRSVSWYQQTPGQGLQFLFEYFSETQRNKGNFPGRFSGRQFSNSRSEMNVSTLELGDSALYLCASSQTGEPNSPLHFGNGTRLTVT.

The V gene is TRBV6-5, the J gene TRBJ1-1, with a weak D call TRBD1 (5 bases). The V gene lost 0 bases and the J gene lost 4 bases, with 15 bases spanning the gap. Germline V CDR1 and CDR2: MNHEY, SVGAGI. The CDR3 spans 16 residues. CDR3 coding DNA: TGTGCCAGCAGTTACTCCTCGCCAGGGTTGGGCACTGAAGCTTTCTTT. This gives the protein CASSYSSPGLGTEAFF.

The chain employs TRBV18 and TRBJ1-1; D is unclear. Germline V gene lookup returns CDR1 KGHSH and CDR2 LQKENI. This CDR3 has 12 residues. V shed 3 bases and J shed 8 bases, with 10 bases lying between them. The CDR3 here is CASSPDRREAFF. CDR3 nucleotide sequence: TGTGCCAGCTCACCTGATAGGAGAGAAGCTTTCTTT.

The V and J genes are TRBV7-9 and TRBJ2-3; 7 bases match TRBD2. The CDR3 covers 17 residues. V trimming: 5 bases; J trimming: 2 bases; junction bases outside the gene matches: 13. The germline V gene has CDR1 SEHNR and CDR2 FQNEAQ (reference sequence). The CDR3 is CASSRVGLGYDTDTQYF. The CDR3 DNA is TGTGCCAGCAGCCGCGTCGGACTAGGCTACGACACAGATACGCAGTATTTT. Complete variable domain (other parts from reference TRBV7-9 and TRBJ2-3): DTGVSQNPRHKITKRGQNVTFRCDPISEHNRLYWYRQTLGQGPEFLTYFQNEAQLEKSRLLSDRFSAERPKGSFSTLEIQRTEQGDSAMYLCASSRVGLGYDTDTQYFGPGTRLTVL.

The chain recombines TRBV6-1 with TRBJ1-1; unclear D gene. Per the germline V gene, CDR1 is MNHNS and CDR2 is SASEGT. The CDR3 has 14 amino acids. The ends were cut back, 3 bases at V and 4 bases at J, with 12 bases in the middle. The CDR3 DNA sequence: TGTGCCAGCAGTGAGGTCGACGGGAGCACTGAAGCTTTCTTT. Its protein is CASSEVDGSTEAFF.

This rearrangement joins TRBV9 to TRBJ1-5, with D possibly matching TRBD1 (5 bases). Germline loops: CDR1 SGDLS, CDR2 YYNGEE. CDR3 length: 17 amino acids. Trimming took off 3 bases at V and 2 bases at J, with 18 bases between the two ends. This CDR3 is CASSAGKGTGGNQPQHF. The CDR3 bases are TGTGCCAGCAGCGCCGGGAAGGGGACGGGGGGCAATCAGCCCCAGCATTTT.

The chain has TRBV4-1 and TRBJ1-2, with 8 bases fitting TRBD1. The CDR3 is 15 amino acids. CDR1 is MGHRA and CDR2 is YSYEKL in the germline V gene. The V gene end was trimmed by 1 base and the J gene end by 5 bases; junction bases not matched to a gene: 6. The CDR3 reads CASSQVPTGEYGYTF. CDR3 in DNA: TGCGCCAGCAGCCAAGTACCGACAGGGGAGTATGGCTACACCTTC.

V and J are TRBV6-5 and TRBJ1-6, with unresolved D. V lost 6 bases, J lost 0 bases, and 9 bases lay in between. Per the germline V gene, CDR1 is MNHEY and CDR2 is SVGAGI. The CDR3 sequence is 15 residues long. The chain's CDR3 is CASSLGSSYNSPLHF. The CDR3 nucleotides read TGTGCCAGCAGCCTGGGGAGCTCCTATAATTCACCCCTCCACTTT.

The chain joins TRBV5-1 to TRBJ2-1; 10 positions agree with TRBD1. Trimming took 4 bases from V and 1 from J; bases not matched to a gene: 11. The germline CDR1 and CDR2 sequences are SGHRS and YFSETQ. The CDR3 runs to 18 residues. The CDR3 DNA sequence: TGCGCCAGCAGCCCCCGGGACAGGGGTTTAGGGTCCTACAATGAGCAGTTCTTC. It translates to CASSPRDRGLGSYNEQFF.